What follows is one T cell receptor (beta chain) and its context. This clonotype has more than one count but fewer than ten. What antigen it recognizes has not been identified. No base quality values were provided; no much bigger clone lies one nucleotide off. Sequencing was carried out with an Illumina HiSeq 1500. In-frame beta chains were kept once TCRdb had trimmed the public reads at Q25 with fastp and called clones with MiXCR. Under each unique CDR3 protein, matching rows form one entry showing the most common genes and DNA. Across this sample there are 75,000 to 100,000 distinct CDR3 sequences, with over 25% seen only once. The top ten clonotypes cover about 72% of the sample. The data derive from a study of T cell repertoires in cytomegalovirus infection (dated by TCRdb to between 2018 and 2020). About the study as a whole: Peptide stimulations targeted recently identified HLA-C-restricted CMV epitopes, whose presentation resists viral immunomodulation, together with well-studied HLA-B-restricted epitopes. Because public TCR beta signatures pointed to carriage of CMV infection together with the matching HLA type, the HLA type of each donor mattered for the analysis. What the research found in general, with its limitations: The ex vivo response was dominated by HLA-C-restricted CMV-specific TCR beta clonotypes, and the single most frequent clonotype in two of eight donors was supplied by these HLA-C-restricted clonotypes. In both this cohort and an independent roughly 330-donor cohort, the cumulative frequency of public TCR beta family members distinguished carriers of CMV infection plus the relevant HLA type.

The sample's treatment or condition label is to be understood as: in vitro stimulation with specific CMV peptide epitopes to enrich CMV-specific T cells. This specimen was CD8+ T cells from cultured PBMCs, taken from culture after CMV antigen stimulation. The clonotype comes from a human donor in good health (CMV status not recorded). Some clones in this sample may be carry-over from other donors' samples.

The CDR3 has the sequence CASSLGTERGTFYEQYF. The sequenced DNA: TGTGCCAGCAGCTTAGGTACCGAGCGGGGAACCTTTTACGAGCAGTACTTC. The sequence is built from TRBV7-2 and TRBJ2-7, with 7 bases in between that match TRBD2. CDR1 is given as SGHTA and CDR2 as FQGNSA, both from the germline V gene. Unmatched junction bases come to 13, with V trimmed by 1 base and J by 4 bases. Reading from cysteine to phenylalanine, the CDR3 counts 17 amino acids. This entry keeps only the CDR3 DNA: 51 bases, framed from base 1.